This T cell receptor beta chain was captured in a study of neurological immune-mediated disorders. The V gene's germline CDR1 is MDHEN and CDR2 SYDVKM. Trimming stripped 9 bases from V and 4 bases from J, with 9 bases between. The CDR3 has 11 residues. The study, taken as a whole, reports: Across subjects, expanded clones had no CDR3 amino acid sequences in common, pointing to private repertoires in all groups. Patients with HTLV-1-associated myelopathy showed the most TCR clonal expansion. Those with multiple sclerosis showed the least, falling below healthy controls.

One entry per CDR3 protein results from TCRdb running MiXCR on the 5' RACE reads. The sample holds fewer than 30,000 distinct CDR3 sequences, under 8.5% seen once. It was blood bank volunteers in Maryland, USA who made up the healthy controls. In this sample, this clonotype turned up many times. Its antigen is still unknown. The specimen sequenced was PBMCs. The clonotype originates from a woman aged 35 to 49 in good health. The V and J genes are TRBV28 and TRBJ1-1; D is possibly TRBD1 (5 bases). This CDR3 is CASSGFTEAFF. The DNA of the CDR3 is TGTGCCAGTTCAGGGTTCACTGAAGCTTTCTTT. Complete variable domain (other parts from reference TRBV28 and TRBJ1-1): DVKVTQSSRYLVKRTGEKVFLECVQDMDHENMFWYRQDPGLGLRLIYFSYDVKMKEKGDIPEGYSVSREKKERFSLILESASTNQTSMYLCASSGFTEAFFGQGTRLTVV.